A few counts support the clone carrying this TCR beta chain. Its antigen is not known. Vbeta (60) and Jbeta (13) primers were used in the PCR. Profiled with immunoSEQ multiplex PCR; TCRdb holds only in-frame clones, not every one. The data hold around 130,000 clones, with approximately 8% observed a single time. V trimming: 0 bases; J trimming: 5 bases; junction bases outside the gene matches: 0. Germline values: CDR1 SGHRS, CDR2 YFSETQ. CDR3 length: 15 amino acids. These data are taken from a study of cytomegalovirus exposure and HLA in healthy donors. The study, taken as a whole, reports: The classifier reportedly diagnosed cytomegalovirus status with high sensitivity and specificity. The authors assumed roughly uniform sequencing depth across donors for presence/absence analyses. After further analysis at a later stage, 16,951 TCR beta sequences were associated with HLA alleles at 0.05 false discovery rate.

The V and J genes are TRBV5-1 and TRBJ1-6; TRBD1 matches 9 bases. This receptor was obtained from a woman aged 40 to 50 in good health and CMV-seropositive. The sample comprised PBMCs. CDR3 DNA sequence: TGCGCCAGCAGCTTGGGGACAGGGGATAATTCACCCCTCCACTTT. It encodes CASSLGTGDNSPLHF.